The clone carrying this T cell receptor beta chain has ten or more counts. Time point in this sample: before trial treatment. The study gave donors nivolumab, ipilimumab, aspirin, low-dose cyclophosphamide and low-dose radiotherapy. Priming of first-strand cDNA relied on TRAV- and TRBV-specific primers (covering alpha and beta chains). Over roughly 20 PCR cycles, TCRs were amplified from a constant-region primer and V-primer adapter. TCRdb ran MiXCR on the reads and lists one entry per CDR3 protein. This sample has about 89,000 distinct CDR3 sequences; roughly 9% occur once, and the top ten carry about 1%. The data are from a study of low-dose radiotherapy and immunotherapy resistance in tumors. At the level of the study: Patients took aspirin (300 mg orally, daily) for four cycles beginning at cycle 1 day 1.

The sample consisted of PBMCs, taken before treatment. The clonotype comes from a male donor with prostate cancer.

Here the CDR3 DNA reads TGCAGTGCTAGACTCACAGATACGCAGTATTTT. This sequence encodes CSARLTDTQYF. The rearrangement links TRBV20-1 to TRBJ2-3, with unresolved D. Germline loops: CDR1 DFQATT, CDR2 SNEGSKA (reference sequence). V was trimmed by 2 bases and J by 2 bases, leaving 2 bases between them. CDR3 length: 11 amino acids.